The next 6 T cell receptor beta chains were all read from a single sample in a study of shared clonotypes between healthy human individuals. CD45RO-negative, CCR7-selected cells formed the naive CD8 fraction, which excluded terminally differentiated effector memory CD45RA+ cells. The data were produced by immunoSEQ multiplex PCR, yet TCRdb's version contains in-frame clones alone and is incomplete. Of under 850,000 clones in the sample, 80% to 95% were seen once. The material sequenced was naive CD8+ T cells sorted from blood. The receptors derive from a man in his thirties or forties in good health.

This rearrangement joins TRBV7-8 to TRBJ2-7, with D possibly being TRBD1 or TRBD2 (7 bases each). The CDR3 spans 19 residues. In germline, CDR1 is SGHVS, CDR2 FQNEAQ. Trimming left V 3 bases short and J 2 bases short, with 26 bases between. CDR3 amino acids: CASSLPGTVSAGAAYEQYF. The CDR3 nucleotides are TGTGCCAGCAGCTTGCCCGGGACAGTTAGTGCGGGAGCCGCCTACGAGCAGTACTTC.

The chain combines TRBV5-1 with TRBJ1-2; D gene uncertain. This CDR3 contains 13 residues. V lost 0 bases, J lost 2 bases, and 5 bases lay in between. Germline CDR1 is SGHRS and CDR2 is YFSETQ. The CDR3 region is CASSLGGNYGYTF. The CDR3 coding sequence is TGCGCCAGCAGCTTGGGAGGGAACTATGGCTACACCTTC.

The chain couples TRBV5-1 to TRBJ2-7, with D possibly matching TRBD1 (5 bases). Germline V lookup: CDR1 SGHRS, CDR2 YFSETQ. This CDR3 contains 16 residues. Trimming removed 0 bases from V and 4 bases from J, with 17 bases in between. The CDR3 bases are TGCGCCAGCAGCTTGGGGATCAGGGATATTGGGTACGAGCAGTACTTC. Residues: CASSLGIRDIGYEQYF.

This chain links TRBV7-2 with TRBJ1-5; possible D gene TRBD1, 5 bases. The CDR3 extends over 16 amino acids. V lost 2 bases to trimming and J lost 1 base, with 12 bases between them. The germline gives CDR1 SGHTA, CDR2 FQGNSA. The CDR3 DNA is TGTGCCAGCAGCTTACTGTATCGGGGGAGCAATCAGCCCCAGCATTTT. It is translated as CASSLLYRGSNQPQHF. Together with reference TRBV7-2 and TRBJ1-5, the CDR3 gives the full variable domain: GAGVSQSPSNKVTEKGKDVELRCDPISGHTALYWYRQSLGQGLEFLIYFQGNSAPDKSGLPSDRFSAERTGGSVSTLTIQRTQQEDSAVYLCASSLLYRGSNQPQHFGDGTRLSIL.

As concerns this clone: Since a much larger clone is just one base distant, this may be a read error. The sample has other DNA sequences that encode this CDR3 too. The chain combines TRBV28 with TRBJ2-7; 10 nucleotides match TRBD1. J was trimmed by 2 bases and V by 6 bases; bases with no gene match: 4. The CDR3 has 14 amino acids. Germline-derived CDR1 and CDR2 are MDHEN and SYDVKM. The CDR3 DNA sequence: TGTGCCAGCAGGACCGGGACAGGGGCCTACGAGCAGTACTTC. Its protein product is CASRTGTGAYEQYF.

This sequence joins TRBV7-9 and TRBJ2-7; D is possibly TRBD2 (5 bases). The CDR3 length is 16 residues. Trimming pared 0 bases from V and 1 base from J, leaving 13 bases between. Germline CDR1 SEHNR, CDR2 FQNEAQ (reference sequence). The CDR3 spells CASSLAGLGASYEQYF. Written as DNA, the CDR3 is TGTGCCAGCAGCTTAGCTGGACTTGGTGCGTCCTACGAGCAGTACTTC.